The source of this T cell receptor beta chain is a study of T cell changes during pregnancy in multiple sclerosis. This CDR3 region has 15 residues. V gave up 3 bases and J gave up 7 bases; unmatched junction bases: 4. Per germline, CDR1 SGHDT and CDR2 YYEEEE. This table comes from immunoSEQ multiplex PCR, and its TCRdb copy is limited to in-frame clones, with some not included. Among 30,000 to 40,000 clones listed, 80% to 90% were seen once. The V and J genes are TRBV5-6 and TRBJ2-1, with 13 bases fitting TRBD2. The sequence was obtained from a female donor with multiple sclerosis, enrolled in a pregnancy study. This specimen was CD4+ T cells from peripheral blood mononuclear cells, taken before pregnancy. The chain's CDR3 is CASSYGLAGENEQFF. CDR3 coding DNA: TGTGCCAGCAGCTACGGACTAGCGGGGGAAAATGAGCAGTTCTTC.